Following are 5 T cell receptor beta chains from one sample sequenced in a study of T cell repertoires in cytomegalovirus infection. TCRdb itself ran the reads through MiXCR, one entry per CDR3 protein. The repertoire consists of approximately 150,000 distinct CDR3 sequences, with about 15% occurring once and the leading ten covering 15% to 20%. Material: CD8+ T cells from PBMCs. These receptor sequences come from a human donor in good health (CMV status not recorded). Some clones in this sample may be carry-over from other donors' samples.

This clonotype was counted between two and nine times. This chain joins TRBV14 and TRBJ2-7; D gene uncertain. Trimming shortened V by 0 bases and J by 2 bases, and 11 bases separated the two germline ends. This CDR3 spans 15 amino acids. The V gene's germline CDR1 is SGHDN and CDR2 FVKESK. The CDR3 nucleotides are TGTGCCAGCAGCCAAGACCACCGATTCCCCTACGAGCAGTACTTC. Its protein product is CASSQDHRFPYEQYF.

This clonotype was detected only a few times. V and J are TRBV6-4 and TRBJ2-3; 10 bases match TRBD2. Trimming cost V 4 bases and J 1 base; bases outside gene matches: 2. Germline assignment: CDR1 MRHNA and CDR2 SNTAGT. The CDR3 length is 15 residues. CDR3 nucleotide sequence: TGTGCCAGCAGTGCCGGGACTAGCGGCACAGATACGCAGTATTTT. This gives the protein CASSAGTSGTDTQYF.

The chain carries TRBV7-3 and TRBJ2-1, with TRBD2 matching over 7 bases. Trimming removed 2 bases from V and 4 bases from J; junction bases left unmatched: 8. Germline V gives CDR1 SGHTA, CDR2 FQGTGA. The CDR3 totals 16 residues. The CDR3 DNA sequence: TGTGCCAGCAGCTTAGGGAGGGCTCTGCGGTACAATGAGCAGTTCTTC. Translation gives CASSLGRALRYNEQFF.

This clonotype was recorded only once. Written as DNA, the CDR3 is TGTGCCAGCAAAGCTTATCCTGCCGGCGCCGTAGGGGACGAGCAGTACTTC. It codes for CASKAYPAGAVGDEQYF. The chain joins TRBV11-2 to TRBJ2-7; tentative D call: TRBD1 (5 bases). From germline, CDR1 is SGHAT and CDR2 FQNNGV. CDR3 length: 17 residues. V lost 7 bases and J 5 bases, leaving 27 bases between the germline ends. The whole variable domain, filled in from reference TRBV11-2 and TRBJ2-7, reads EAGVAQSPRYKIIEKRQSVAFWCNPISGHATLYWYQQILGQGPKLLIQFQNNGVVDDSQLPKDRFSAERLKGVDSTLKIQPAKLEDSAVYLCASKAYPAGAVGDEQYFGPGTRLTVT.

Only a few counts were recorded for this clonotype. The chain uses TRBV7-6 and TRBJ2-6; D is undetermined. The germline V gene has CDR1 SGHVS and CDR2 FNYEAQ. The germline V and J ends were trimmed by 1 base and 0 bases, with 10 bases remaining between them. The CDR3 spans 17 residues. The CDR3 loop reads CASSLGDGPSGANVLTF. In DNA, the CDR3 is TGTGCCAGCAGCTTAGGCGACGGACCCTCTGGGGCCAACGTCCTGACTTTC.